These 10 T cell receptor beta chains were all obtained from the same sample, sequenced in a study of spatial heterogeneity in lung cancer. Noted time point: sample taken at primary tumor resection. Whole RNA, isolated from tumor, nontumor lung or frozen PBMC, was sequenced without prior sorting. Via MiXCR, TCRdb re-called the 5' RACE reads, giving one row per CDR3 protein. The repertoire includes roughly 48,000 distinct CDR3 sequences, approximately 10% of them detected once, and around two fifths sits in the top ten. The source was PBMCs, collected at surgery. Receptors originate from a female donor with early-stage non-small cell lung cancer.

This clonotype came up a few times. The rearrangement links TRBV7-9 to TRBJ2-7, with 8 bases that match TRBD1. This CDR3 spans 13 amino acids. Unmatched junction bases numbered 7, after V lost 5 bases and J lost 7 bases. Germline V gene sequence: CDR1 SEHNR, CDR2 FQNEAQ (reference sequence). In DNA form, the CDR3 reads TGTGCCAGCAGCCCAAATACAGGGGGTGAGCAGTACTTC. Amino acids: CASSPNTGGEQYF. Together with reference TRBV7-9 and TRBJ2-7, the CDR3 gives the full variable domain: DTGVSQNPRHKITKRGQNVTFRCDPISEHNRLYWYRQTLGQGPEFLTYFQNEAQLEKSRLLSDRFSAERPKGSFSTLEIQRTEQGDSAMYLCASSPNTGGEQYFGPGTRLTVT.

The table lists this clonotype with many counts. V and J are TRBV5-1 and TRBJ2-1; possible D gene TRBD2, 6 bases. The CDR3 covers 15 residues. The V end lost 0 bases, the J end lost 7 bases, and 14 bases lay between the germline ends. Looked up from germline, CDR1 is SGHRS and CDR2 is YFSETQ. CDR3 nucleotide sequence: TGCGCCAGCAGCTTGGGGGAGGACGTGCGGAATGAGCAGTTCTTC. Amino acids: CASSLGEDVRNEQFF.

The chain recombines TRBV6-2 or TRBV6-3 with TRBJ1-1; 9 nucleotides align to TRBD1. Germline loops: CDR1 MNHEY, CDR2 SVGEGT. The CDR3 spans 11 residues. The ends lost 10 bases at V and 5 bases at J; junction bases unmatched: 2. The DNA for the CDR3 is TGTGCCACCGGACAGGGGACTGAAGCTTTCTTT. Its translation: CATGQGTEAFF.

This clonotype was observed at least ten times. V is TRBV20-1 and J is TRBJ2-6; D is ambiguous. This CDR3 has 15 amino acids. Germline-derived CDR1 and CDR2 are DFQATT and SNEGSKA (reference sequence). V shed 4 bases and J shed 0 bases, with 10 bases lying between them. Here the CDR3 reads CSAIGGSSGANVLTF. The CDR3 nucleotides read TGCAGTGCTATAGGCGGTTCCTCTGGGGCCAACGTCCTGACTTTC.

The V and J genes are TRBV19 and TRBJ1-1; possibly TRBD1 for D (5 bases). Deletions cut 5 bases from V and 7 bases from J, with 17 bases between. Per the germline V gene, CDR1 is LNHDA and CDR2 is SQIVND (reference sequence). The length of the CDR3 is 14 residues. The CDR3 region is CASSRGSGLGEAFF. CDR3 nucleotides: TGTGCCAGTAGTCGGGGGTCAGGGTTGGGTGAAGCTTTCTTT.

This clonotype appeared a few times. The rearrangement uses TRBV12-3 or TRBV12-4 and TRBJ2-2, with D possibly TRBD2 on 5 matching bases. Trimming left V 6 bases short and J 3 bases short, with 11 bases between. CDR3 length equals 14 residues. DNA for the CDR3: TGTGCCAGCAGGGCCGTGAGGGACACCGGGGAGCTGTTTTTT. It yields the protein CASRAVRDTGELFF.

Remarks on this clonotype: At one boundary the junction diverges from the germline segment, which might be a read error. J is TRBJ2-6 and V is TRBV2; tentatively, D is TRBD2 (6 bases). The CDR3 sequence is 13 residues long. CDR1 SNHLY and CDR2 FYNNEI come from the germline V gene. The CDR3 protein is CASTPRGVNVLTF. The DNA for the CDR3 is TGTGCCAGCACACCCCGCGGGGTCAACGTCCTGACTTTC.

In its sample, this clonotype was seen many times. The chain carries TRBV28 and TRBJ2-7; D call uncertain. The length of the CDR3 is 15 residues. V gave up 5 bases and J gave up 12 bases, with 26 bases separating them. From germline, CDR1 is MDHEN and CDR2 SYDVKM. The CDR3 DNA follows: TGTGCCAGCAGTCCCTACCGGGCGGAGTGGGTGGCGGCGTACTTC. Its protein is CASSPYRAEWVAAYF.

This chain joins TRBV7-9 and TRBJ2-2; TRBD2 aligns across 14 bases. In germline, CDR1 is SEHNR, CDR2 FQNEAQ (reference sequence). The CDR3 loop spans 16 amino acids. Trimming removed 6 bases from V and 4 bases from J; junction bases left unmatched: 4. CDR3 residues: CASRTGTSGGTGELFF. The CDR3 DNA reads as TGTGCCAGCAGAACCGGGACTAGCGGGGGCACCGGGGAGCTGTTTTTT.

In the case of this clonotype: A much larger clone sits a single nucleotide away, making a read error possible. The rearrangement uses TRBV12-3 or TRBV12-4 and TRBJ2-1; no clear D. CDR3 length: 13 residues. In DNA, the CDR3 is TGTGCCAGCAGTTTAGTTGCCAGGAATGAGCAGATCTTC. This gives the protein CASSLVARNEQIF.